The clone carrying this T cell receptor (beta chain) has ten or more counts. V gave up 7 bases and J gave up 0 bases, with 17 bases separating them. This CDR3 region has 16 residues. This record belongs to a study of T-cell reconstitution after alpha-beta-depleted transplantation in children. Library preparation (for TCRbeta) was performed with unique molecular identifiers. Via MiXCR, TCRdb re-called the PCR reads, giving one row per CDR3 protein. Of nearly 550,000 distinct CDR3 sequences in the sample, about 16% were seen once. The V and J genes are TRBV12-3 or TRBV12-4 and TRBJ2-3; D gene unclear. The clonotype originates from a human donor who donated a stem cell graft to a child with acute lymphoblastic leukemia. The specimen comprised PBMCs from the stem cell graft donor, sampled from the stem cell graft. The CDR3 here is CASTPKGAASTDTQYF. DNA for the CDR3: TGTGCCAGCACCCCTAAGGGTGCTGCAAGCACAGATACGCAGTATTTT.